This record covers a single T cell receptor beta chain. The data were obtained in a study of shared clonotypes between healthy human individuals. Here immunoSEQ multiplex PCR was the method, and the copy in TCRdb shows in-frame clones only, minus some. There are hundreds of thousands of clones in the sample; around 78% occur only once, and around 13% lies in the top ten. Each sample came from a Caucasian adult donor living in Nashville, Tennessee. The CDR3 consists of 17 residues. Per germline, CDR1 MDHEN and CDR2 SYDVKM. The junction had 10 bases not matched to a gene; V was cut back by 3 bases and J by 3 bases.

Sequenced material: PBMCs. The clonotype comes from a middle-aged woman in good health. Some clones in this sample may be carry-over from other donors' samples. J is TRBJ2-3 and V is TRBV28, with TRBD1 identical over 9 bases. This chain's CDR3 is CASSLGRGTGLTDTQYF. The CDR3 DNA sequence: TGTGCCAGCAGTTTGGGCCGTGGGACAGGGTTAACAGATACGCAGTATTTT.